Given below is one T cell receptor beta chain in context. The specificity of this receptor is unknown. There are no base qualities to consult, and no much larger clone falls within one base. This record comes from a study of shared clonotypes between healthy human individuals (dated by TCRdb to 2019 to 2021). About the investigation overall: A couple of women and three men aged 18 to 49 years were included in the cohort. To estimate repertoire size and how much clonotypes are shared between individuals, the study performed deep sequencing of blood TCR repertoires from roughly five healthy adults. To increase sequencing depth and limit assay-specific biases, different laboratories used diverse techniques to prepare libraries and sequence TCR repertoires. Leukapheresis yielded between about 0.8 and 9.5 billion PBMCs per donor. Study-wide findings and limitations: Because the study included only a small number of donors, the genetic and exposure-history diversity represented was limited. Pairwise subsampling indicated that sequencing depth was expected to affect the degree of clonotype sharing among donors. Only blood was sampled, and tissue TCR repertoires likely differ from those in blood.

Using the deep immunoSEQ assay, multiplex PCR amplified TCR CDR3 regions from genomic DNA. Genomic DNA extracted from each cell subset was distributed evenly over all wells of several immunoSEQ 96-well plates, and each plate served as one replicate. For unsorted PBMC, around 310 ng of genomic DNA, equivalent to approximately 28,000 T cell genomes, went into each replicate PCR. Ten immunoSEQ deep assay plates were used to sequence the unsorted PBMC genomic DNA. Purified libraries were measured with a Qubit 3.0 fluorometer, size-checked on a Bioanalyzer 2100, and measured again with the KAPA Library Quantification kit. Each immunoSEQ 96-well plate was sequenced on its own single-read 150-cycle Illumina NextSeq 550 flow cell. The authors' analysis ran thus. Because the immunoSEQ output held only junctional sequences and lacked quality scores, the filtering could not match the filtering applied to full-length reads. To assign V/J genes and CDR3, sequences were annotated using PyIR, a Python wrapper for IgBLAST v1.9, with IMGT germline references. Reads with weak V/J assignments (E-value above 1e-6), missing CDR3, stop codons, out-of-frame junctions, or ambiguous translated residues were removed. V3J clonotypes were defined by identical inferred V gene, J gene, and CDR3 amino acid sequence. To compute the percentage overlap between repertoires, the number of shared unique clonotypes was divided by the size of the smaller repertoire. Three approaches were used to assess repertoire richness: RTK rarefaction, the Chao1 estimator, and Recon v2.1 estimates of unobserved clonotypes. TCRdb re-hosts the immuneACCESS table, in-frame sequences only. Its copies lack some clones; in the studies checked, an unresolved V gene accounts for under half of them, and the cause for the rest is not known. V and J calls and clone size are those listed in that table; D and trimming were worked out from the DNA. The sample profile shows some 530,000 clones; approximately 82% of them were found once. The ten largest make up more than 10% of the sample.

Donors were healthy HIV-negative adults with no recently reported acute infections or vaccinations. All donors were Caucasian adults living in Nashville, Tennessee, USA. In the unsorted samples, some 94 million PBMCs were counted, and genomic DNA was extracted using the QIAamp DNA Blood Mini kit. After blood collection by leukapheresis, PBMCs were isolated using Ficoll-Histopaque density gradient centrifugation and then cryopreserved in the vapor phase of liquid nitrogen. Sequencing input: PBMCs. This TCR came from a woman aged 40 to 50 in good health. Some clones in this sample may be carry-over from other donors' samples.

The CDR3 region: CASKPDRAYQETQYF. The DNA sequence is TGTGCCAGCAAGCCGGACAGGGCCTACCAAGAGACCCAGTACTTC. The V gene is TRBV6-1 and the J gene is TRBJ2-5; the central 8 bases match TRBD1. The CDR3, cysteine through phenylalanine, is 15 amino acids long. This entry keeps only the CDR3 DNA: 45 bases, framed from base 1. V is pruned by 7 bases and J by 0 bases, leaving 7 bases of the junction without a gene match. The germline V gene gives CDR1 as MNHNS and CDR2 as SASEGT.